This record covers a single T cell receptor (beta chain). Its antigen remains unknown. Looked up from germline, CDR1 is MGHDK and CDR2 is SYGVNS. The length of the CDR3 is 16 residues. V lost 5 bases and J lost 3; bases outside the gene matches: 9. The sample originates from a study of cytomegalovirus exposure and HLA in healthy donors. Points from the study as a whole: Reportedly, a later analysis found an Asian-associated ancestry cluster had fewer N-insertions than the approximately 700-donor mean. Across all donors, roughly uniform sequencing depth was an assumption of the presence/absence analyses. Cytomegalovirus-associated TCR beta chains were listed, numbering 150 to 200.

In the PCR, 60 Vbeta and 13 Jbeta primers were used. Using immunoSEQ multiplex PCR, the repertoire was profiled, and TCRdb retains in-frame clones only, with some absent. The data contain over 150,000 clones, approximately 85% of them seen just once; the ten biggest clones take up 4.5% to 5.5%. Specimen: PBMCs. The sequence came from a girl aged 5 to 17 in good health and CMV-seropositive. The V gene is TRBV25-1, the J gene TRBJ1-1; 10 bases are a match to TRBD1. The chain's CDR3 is CASSTRDRGKDTEAFF. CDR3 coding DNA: TGTGCCAGCAGTACCCGGGACAGGGGTAAGGACACTGAAGCTTTCTTT. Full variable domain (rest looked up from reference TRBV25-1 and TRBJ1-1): EADIYQTPRYLVIGTGKKITLECSQTMGHDKMYWYQQDPGMELHLIHYSYGVNSTEKGDLSSESTVSRIRTEHFPLTLESARPSHTSQYLCASSTRDRGKDTEAFFGQGTRLTVV.